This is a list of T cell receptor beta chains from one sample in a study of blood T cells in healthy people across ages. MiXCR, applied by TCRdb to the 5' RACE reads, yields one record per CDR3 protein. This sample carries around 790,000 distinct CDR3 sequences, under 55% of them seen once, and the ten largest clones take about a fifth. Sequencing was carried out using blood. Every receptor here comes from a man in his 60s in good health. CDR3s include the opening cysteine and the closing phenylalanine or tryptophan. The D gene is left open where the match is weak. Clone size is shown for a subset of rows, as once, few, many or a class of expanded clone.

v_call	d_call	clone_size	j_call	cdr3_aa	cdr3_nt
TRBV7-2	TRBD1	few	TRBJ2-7	CASRVNAGTGGDEQYF	TGTGCCAGCAGGGTGAACGCCGGGACAGGGGGCGACGAGCAGTACTTC
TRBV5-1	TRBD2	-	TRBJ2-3	CASSLLAGITDTQYF	TGCGCCAGCAGCTTACTAGCGGGGATCACAGATACGCAGTATTTT
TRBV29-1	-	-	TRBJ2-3	CSVDGQNSDTQYF	TGCAGCGTTGATGGGCAGAACTCAGATACGCAGTATTTT
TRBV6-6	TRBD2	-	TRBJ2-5	CASSTLGGAVETQYF	TGTGCCAGCAGTACCCTCGGGGGGGCCGTAGAGACCCAGTACTTC
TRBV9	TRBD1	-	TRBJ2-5	CASSVEGTGVETQYF	TGTGCCAGCAGCGTAGAAGGGACAGGGGTAGAGACCCAGTACTTC
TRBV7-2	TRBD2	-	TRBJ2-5	CASSPGISGGPRKETQYF	TGTGCCAGCAGCCCCGGGATTAGCGGGGGCCCAAGAAAAGAGACCCAGTACTTC
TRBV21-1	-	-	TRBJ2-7	CASSKGEYEQYF	TGTGCCAGCAGCAAAGGGGAGTACGAGCAGTACTTC
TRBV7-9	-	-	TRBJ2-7	CASSTQGVNYEQYF	TGTGCCAGCAGCACGCAGGGAGTCAACTACGAGCAGTACTTC
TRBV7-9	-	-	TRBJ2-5	CASSDPYLYQETQYF	TGTGCCAGCAGCGACCCATACTTGTACCAAGAGACCCAGTACTTC
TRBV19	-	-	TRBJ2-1	CASSILTGYEQFF	TGTGCCAGTAGTATACTCACAGGGTACGAGCAGTTCTTC
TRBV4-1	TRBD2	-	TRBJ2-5	CASSQPGLAGQETQYF	TGCGCCAGCAGCCAACCGGGACTAGCGGGTCAAGAGACCCAGTACTTC
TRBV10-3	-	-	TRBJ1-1	CAISEGPGMNTEAFF	TGTGCCATCAGTGAGGGTCCAGGAATGAACACTGAAGCTTTCTTT
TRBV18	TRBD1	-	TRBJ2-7	CASSYGQASSYEQYF	TGTGCCAGCTCATATGGACAGGCGTCATCCTACGAGCAGTACTTC
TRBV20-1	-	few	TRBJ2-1	CSASGGSNEQFF	TGCAGTGCTAGCGGGGGATCGAATGAGCAGTTCTTC
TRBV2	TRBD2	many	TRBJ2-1	CASNRGGSSSYNEQFF	TGTGCCAGCAATCGCGGGGGGTCCAGCTCCTACAATGAGCAGTTCTTC
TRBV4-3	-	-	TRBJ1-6	CTSSQDVWAGRNSPLHF	TGCACCAGCAGCCAAGATGTGTGGGCAGGGCGGAATTCACCCCTCCACTTT
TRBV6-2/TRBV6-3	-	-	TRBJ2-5	CASSYPTAPGTQYF	TGTGCCAGCAGTTACCCGACGGCCCCGGGGACCCAGTACTTC
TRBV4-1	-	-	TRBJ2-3	CASSQFLLGGTYSTDTQYF	TGCGCCAGCAGCCAGTTCCTTCTTGGCGGGACTTATAGCACAGATACGCAGTATTTT
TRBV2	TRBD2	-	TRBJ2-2	CASKVSSGGPGTGELFF	TGTGCCAGCAAGGTGTCTAGCGGGGGGCCGGGCACCGGGGAGCTGTTTTTT
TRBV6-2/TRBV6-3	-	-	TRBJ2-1	CASSYGGGLNYNEQFF	TGTGCCAGCAGTTACGGGGGGGGCCTCAATTACAATGAGCAGTTCTTC
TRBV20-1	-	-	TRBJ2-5	CSALSEGGETQYF	TGCAGTGCACTTTCCGAGGGGGGGGAGACCCAGTACTTC
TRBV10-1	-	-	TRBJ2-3	CASVPRRPIEDTQYF	TGCGCCAGCGTCCCCCGGCGACCCATCGAGGATACGCAGTATTTT
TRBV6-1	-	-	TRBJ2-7	CASSQQLFGGIEAYEQYF	TGTGCCAGCAGTCAACAACTTTTTGGGGGTATAGAAGCCTACGAGCAGTACTTC
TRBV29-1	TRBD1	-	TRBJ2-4	CSVVTQGAWDF	TGCAGCGTTGTCACGCAGGGGGCATGGGACTTC
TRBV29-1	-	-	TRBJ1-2	CSAVAAVNYGYTF	TGCAGCGCCGTCGCGGCCGTTAACTATGGCTACACCTTC
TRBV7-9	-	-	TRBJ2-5	CASSPPSGLTKETQYF	TGTGCCAGCAGCCCCCCCAGTGGCCTAACCAAAGAGACCCAGTACTTC
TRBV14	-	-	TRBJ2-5	CASSQDRDIQETQYF	TGTGCCAGCAGCCAAGATAGGGACATACAAGAGACCCAGTACTTC
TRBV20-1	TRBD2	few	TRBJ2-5	CSARGLAAGGQYF	TGCAGTGCTAGAGGACTAGCGGCCGGGGGCCAGTACTTC
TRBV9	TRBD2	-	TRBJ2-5	CASSVVSGGRNEQYF	TGTGCCAGCAGCGTAGTAAGCGGGGGTCGCAATGAGCAGTACTTC
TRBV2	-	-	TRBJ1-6	CASSEDRARGSPLHF	TGTGCCAGCAGTGAAGACAGGGCCAGGGGTTCACCCCTCCACTTT
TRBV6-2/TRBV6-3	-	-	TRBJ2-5	CASSFRLDRYDSRETQYF	TGTGCCAGCAGTTTCCGCTTGGACCGATACGATAGTCGAGAGACCCAGTACTTC
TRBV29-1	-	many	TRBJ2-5	CSVDPGTTRETQYF	TGCAGCGTTGACCCCGGGACAACGAGAGAGACCCAGTACTTC
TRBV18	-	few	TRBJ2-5	CASSPDGSPSGETQYF	TGTGCCAGCTCACCAGACGGGTCACCATCTGGTGAGACCCAGTACTTC
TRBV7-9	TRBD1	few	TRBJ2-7	CASSATGFEQYF	TGTGCCAGCAGCGCGACAGGGTTCGAGCAGTACTTC
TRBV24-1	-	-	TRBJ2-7	CATSDQQGGEQYF	TGTGCCACCAGTGATCAACAGGGTGGTGAGCAGTACTTC
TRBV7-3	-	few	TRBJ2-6	CASSLRPGLSSGANVLTF	TGTGCCAGCAGCCTCCGCCCGGGACTCAGCTCTGGGGCCAACGTCCTGACTTTC
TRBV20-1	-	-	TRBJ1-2	CSAKKGLFPGYTF	TGCAGTGCGAAAAAGGGGTTATTCCCTGGCTACACCTTC
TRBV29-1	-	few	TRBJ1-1	CSVVEAGMNTEAFF	TGCAGCGTTGTGGAAGCTGGGATGAACACTGAAGCTTTCTTT
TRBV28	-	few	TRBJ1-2	CASSFNRPNYGYTF	TGTGCCAGCAGTTTTAACAGGCCTAACTATGGCTACACCTTC
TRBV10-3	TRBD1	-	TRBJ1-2	CAISEDRTGYGYTF	TGTGCCATCAGTGAGGACAGGACAGGCTATGGCTACACCTTC
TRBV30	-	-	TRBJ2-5	CAWTGRIGEQYF	TGTGCCTGGACAGGGAGGATAGGGGAGCAGTACTTC